This record covers a single TCR beta chain. Its target is unknown. An end of the junction differs from the germline gene, which may be a read error. This CDR3 spans 14 amino acids. Germline V lookup: CDR1 SGHRS, CDR2 YFSETQ. The sample belongs to a study of blood T cells in healthy people across ages. Study-wide findings and caveats: Estimated diversity, derived from one million T cells, was regarded as an underestimate.

A sample-barcoded 5' primer and a J-beta primer mix were used in a second PCR of about 7 to 12 cycles. All samples yielded 3 million or more CDR3-containing paired-end reads. One entry per CDR3 protein results from TCRdb running MiXCR on the 5' RACE reads. The table has 1.8 million or so distinct CDR3 sequences, roughly two fifths seen once. Each sample had at least 7 million PBMCs isolated. The sequencing input was blood. The TCR originated in a human donor in good health. This rearrangement joins TRBV5-1 to TRBJ1-4; no clear D. The CDR3 here is CASSPRGQREKRFF. In nucleotides, the CDR3 is TGCGCCAGCAGCCCCCGCGGGCAGCGAGAAAAACGGTTTTTT.